A selection of T cell receptor beta chains follows, all from one sample in a study of blood T cell repertoires in COVID-19. Data came from immunoSEQ multiplex PCR; TCRdb stores just in-frame clones and leaves some out. Among under 45,000 clones listed, around 80% were seen once. The sample was peripheral blood. The receptors shown here come from a man between 60 and 75 years old with acute or convalescent COVID-19. Each CDR3 is given with its conserved first and last residue. The D gene is left open where the match is weak. Rows may omit the clone size; those that give it use once, few, many or a size class.

abundance,v_gene,j_gene,d_gene,CDR3aa,CDR3nt
NA,TRBV6-5,TRBJ1-5,TRBD1,CASRPGQGYNQPQHF,TGTGCCAGCAGACCCGGACAGGGATACAATCAGCCCCAGCATTTT
NA,TRBV3-1/TRBV3-2,TRBJ1-3,TRBD1,CATGQAGNTIYF,TGTGCCACCGGACAGGCTGGAAACACCATATATTTT
once,TRBV9,TRBJ2-3,TRBD2,CASSADLAGTQYF,TGTGCCAGCAGCGCCGACTTAGCGGGTACGCAGTATTTT
NA,TRBV2,TRBJ1-5,NA,CASSEAGFQPQHF,TGTGCCAGCAGTGAAGCCGGTTTTCAGCCCCAGCATTTT
NA,TRBV5-1,TRBJ2-7,NA,CASSLGGPYEQYF,TGCGCCAGCAGCTTGGGGGGGCCCTACGAGCAGTACTTC
many,TRBV7-2,TRBJ1-5,NA,CASSLARQGGRQPQHF,TGTGCCAGCAGCTTAGCTCGGCAGGGCGGACGCCAGCCCCAGCATTTT
NA,TRBV30,TRBJ2-1,TRBD1,CAWLNRGRTNEQFF,TGTGCCTGGTTAAACAGGGGGCGAACCAATGAGCAGTTCTTC
NA,TRBV2,TRBJ2-7,NA,CASSEARGLEQYF,TGTGCCAGCAGTGAAGCGCGCGGGCTCGAGCAGTACTTC
NA,TRBV5-4,TRBJ2-3,NA,CASSLLLAHTDTQYF,TGTGCCAGCAGCTTGCTTCTAGCGCACACAGATACGCAGTATTTT
few,TRBV28,TRBJ2-3,TRBD2,CASSPGRPTQYF,TGTGCCAGCAGCCCCGGGAGGCCTACGCAGTATTTT
few,TRBV18,TRBJ1-4,NA,CASSPPSGGKLFF,TGTGCCAGCTCACCTCCCTCGGGAGGAAAACTGTTTTTT
NA,TRBV27,TRBJ2-5,NA,CASSLSSGYQETQYF,TGTGCCAGCAGTTTATCGTCGGGGTACCAAGAGACCCAGTACTTC
NA,TRBV12-3/TRBV12-4,TRBJ1-1,NA,CASSPGQNTEAFF,TGTGCCAGCAGTCCGGGACAGAACACTGAAGCTTTCTTT
NA,TRBV10-3,TRBJ1-4,TRBD1,CAIREGQGGEKLFF,TGTGCCATCAGAGAGGGACAGGGTGGTGAAAAACTGTTTTTT
NA,TRBV6-1,TRBJ2-3,TRBD1,CASSDRGQGTDTQYF,TGTGCCAGCAGTGATAGGGGGCAGGGGACAGATACGCAGTATTTT
NA,TRBV6-4,TRBJ2-3,TRBD1,CASSVGQAGTDTQYF,TGTGCCAGCAGCGTCGGACAGGCGGGCACAGATACGCAGTATTTT
NA,TRBV5-1,TRBJ2-7,NA,CASSAVGGTAYEQYF,TGCGCCAGCAGCGCCGTTGGGGGCACAGCCTACGAGCAGTACTTC
NA,TRBV7-2,TRBJ2-1,NA,CASSLARLYNEQFF,TGTGCCAGCAGCTTAGCCAGGCTCTACAATGAGCAGTTCTTC
NA,TRBV6-2/TRBV6-3,TRBJ2-5,NA,CASSFIRNGGQETQYF,TGTGCCAGCAGTTTCATCAGGAATGGTGGGCAAGAGACCCAGTACTTC
once,TRBV5-6,TRBJ2-5,NA,CASSSQAGETQYF,TGTGCCAGCAGCTCCCAAGCCGGTGAGACCCAGTACTTC
NA,TRBV6-1,TRBJ2-6,TRBD1,CASSEALLLGGNPGANVLTF,TGTGCCAGCAGTGAAGCGCTTCTGTTAGGGGGCAATCCTGGGGCCAACGTCCTGACTTTC
NA,TRBV7-9,TRBJ2-2,TRBD1,CASVGSRTGGFLNTGELFF,TGTGCCAGCGTTGGGAGCCGGACAGGGGGGTTCCTGAACACCGGGGAGCTGTTTTTT
NA,TRBV19,TRBJ1-5,NA,CASSVGQFNQPQHF,TGTGCCAGTAGTGTCGGACAATTCAATCAGCCCCAGCATTTT
NA,TRBV28,TRBJ1-5,NA,CASSSAGQIYQPQHF,TGTGCCAGCAGTTCCGCCGGACAAATTTATCAGCCCCAGCATTTT
NA,TRBV25-1,TRBJ2-1,NA,CASSVNAGRVEQFF,TGTGCCAGCAGTGTAAACGCCGGTCGGGTTGAGCAGTTCTTC
medium-sized,TRBV6-5,TRBJ1-1,NA,CASRQTVNTEAFF,TGTGCCAGCAGACAGACAGTGAACACTGAAGCTTTCTTT
NA,TRBV19,TRBJ2-2,NA,CASSSQAVPTGELFF,TGTGCCAGTAGTAGCCAGGCAGTCCCTACCGGGGAGCTGTTTTTT
NA,TRBV5-4,TRBJ1-2,TRBD1,CASSLARGPGGYTF,TGTGCCAGCAGCTTGGCTAGGGGGCCGGGAGGCTACACCTTC
NA,TRBV30,TRBJ1-6,NA,CAWTLDRQNSPLHF,TGTGCCTGGACCCTCGACCGACAGAATTCACCCCTCCACTTT
NA,TRBV4-2,TRBJ2-7,NA,CASSQGSDSYEQYF,TGTGCCAGCAGCCAAGGTAGCGATTCCTACGAGCAGTACTTC
NA,TRBV11-2,TRBJ1-5,TRBD1,CASSLGQGDLNQPQHF,TGTGCCAGCAGCTTGGGACAGGGGGATCTCAATCAGCCCCAGCATTTT